The 13 T cell receptor beta chains in this list originate from one sample, sequenced in a study of T-cell memory formation after mild COVID-19. TCRdb reprocessed the 5' RACE reads with MiXCR, giving one entry per CDR3 protein. The top ten clones hold around 8.1% of a sample with approximately 560,000 distinct CDR3 sequences, 17% of them seen once. Input material: PBMCs or a T cell subset sorted from them (not recorded which). The source of these receptors is an adult woman who had mild COVID-19 (a few samples of this study predate the infection). Cell type and time point are not known.

V usage is TRBV30 and J usage is TRBJ2-1, with TRBD2 matching 9 bases. CDR3 length: 15 residues. Germline V gives CDR1 GTSNPN, CDR2 SVGIG (reference sequence). J gave up 4 bases and V 0 bases, and 4 bases lay outside the gene matches. The CDR3 is CAWSVSSGRYNEQFF. DNA of the CDR3: TGTGCCTGGAGTGTTTCCAGCGGGAGGTACAATGAGCAGTTCTTC. Full variable domain (remainder filled in from reference TRBV30 and TRBJ2-1): SQTIHQWPATLVQPVGSPLSLECTVEGTSNPNLYWYRQAAGRGLQLLFYSVGIGQISSEVPQNLSASRPQDRQFILSSKKLLLSDSGFYLCAWSVSSGRYNEQFFGPGTRLTVL.

This clonotype was seen a handful of times. The chain employs TRBV29-1 and TRBJ2-7; a weak D match, TRBD2 (7 bases). The V end was cut by 3 bases, the J end by 6 bases, with 15 bases between. CDR3 length: 13 residues. CDR1 and CDR2 from the germline V gene are SQVTM and ANQGSEA. CDR3 sequence reads: CSVDSGEGSEQYF. CDR3 coding DNA: TGCAGCGTTGATTCAGGGGAGGGGAGCGAGCAGTACTTC.

The chain couples TRBV29-1 to TRBJ1-2, with TRBD1 identical over 9 bases. There are 12 residues in the CDR3. Germline CDR1 SQVTM, CDR2 ANQGSEA. The V segment lost 6 bases and the J segment 8 bases; nucleotides outside the gene matches: 7. This chain's CDR3 is CSVPGQGDGYTF. The CDR3 bases are TGCAGCGTACCGGGACAGGGCGACGGCTACACCTTC.

The chain combines TRBV19 with TRBJ2-2; D call uncertain. This CDR3 has 13 amino acids. With 7 bases removed from V and 6 bases from J, the gap between germline ends came to 12 bases. Germline V CDR1 and CDR2: LNHDA, SQIVND (reference sequence). This CDR3 is CASKGLGPGELFF. Here the CDR3 DNA reads TGTGCCAGTAAGGGTTTAGGGCCCGGGGAGCTGTTTTTT.

In this sample, this clonotype turned up a few times. The rearrangement uses TRBV6-1 and TRBJ2-3, with 8 bases fitting TRBD1. Germline-derived CDR1 and CDR2 are MNHNS and SASEGT. The V and J ends lost 2 bases and 6 bases, in that order; junction bases with no gene match: 4. This CDR3 has 14 amino acids. The CDR3 nucleotides are TGTGCCAGCAGTGAACAGGGGGCTTCTGATACGCAGTATTTT. Translation gives CASSEQGASDTQYF.

This sequence joins TRBV12-3 or TRBV12-4 and TRBJ1-1, with D perhaps TRBD1 (5 bases). Trimming stripped 6 bases from V and 1 base from J, with 15 bases between. The CDR3 is 15 amino acids. CDR3 DNA sequence: TGTGCCAGCAGCCCGGGAGGGACGGCGAACACTGAAGCTTTCTTT. It codes for CASSPGGTANTEAFF.

V and J are TRBV5-1 and TRBJ2-7, with 10 nucleotides matching TRBD2. The CDR3 extends over 15 amino acids. Germline-derived CDR1 and CDR2 are SGHRS and YFSETQ. V lost 5 bases, J lost 0 bases, and 5 bases stayed unmatched. Here the CDR3 reads CASSELAGSSYEQYF. The CDR3 nucleotides are TGCGCCAGCAGTGAACTAGCGGGGAGCTCCTACGAGCAGTACTTC. Combining the CDR3 with reference TRBV5-1 and TRBJ2-7 gives the whole variable domain KAGVTQTPRYLIKTRGQQVTLSCSPISGHRSVSWYQQTPGQGLQFLFEYFSETQRNKGNFPGRFSGRQFSNSRSEMNVSTLELGDSALYLCASSELAGSSYEQYFGPGTRLTVT.

The chain has TRBV12-3 or TRBV12-4 and TRBJ2-1; 11 bases are a match to TRBD2. V shed 3 bases, J shed 4 bases, and the junction held 5 bases outside the gene matches. The CDR3 contains 16 residues. CDR3: CASSLPGTSGYNEQFF. DNA for the CDR3: TGTGCCAGCAGTTTGCCAGGGACTAGCGGTTACAATGAGCAGTTCTTC.

The V and J genes are TRBV7-2 and TRBJ2-3, with D unclear. V gave up 1 base and J gave up 2 bases, with 10 bases separating them. The CDR3 is 15 amino acids. CDR1 and CDR2 (germline): SGHTA, FQGNSA. The CDR3 here is CASSLDPTVTDTQYF. CDR3 coding DNA: TGTGCCAGCAGCTTAGATCCGACGGTCACAGATACGCAGTATTTT.

This clonotype came up many times. The chain links TRBV6-1 to TRBJ2-7; 14 nucleotides line up with TRBD2. V dropped 7 bases and J dropped 2; count of bases not matched to a gene: 10. The CDR3 loop spans 17 amino acids. Germline lookup yields CDR1 MNHNS and CDR2 SASEGT. The CDR3 nucleotides read TGTGCCAGCACCCCCGGGACTAGCGGGGGTCTTACCTACGAGCAGTACTTC. Translating gives CASTPGTSGGLTYEQYF.

The chain recombines TRBV20-1 with TRBJ2-6; 8 nucleotides line up with TRBD1. The CDR3 contains 17 residues. CDR1 and CDR2 from the germline V gene are DFQATT and SNEGSKA (reference sequence). J gave up 1 base and V 6 bases, and 11 bases lay outside the gene matches. In DNA form, the CDR3 reads TGCAGTGCCCTGCCACCGGGACAGGATTCTGGGGCCAACGTCCTGACTTTC. Amino acids: CSALPPGQDSGANVLTF.

This clonotype was observed a few times. The chain has TRBV12-3 or TRBV12-4 and TRBJ2-7; 15 positions match TRBD2. With V trimmed by 4 bases and J by 2 bases, 9 bases remained unmatched. The CDR3 has 18 residues. CDR3 sequence (DNA): TGTGCCAGCAGTTCCGGACTAGCGGGAGGGCCCGTAGCCTACGAGCAGTACTTC. It specifies CASSSGLAGGPVAYEQYF.

In this sample, this clonotype turned up a few times. The chain joins TRBV11-3 to TRBJ1-6, with unresolved D. V dropped 5 bases and J dropped 2 bases, with 10 bases sitting between them. The CDR3 length is 15 residues. Germline V gene data show CDR1 as SGHNT and CDR2 as YENEEA. CDR3 sequence (DNA): TGTGCCAGCAGCCGAGACGGAGCCTATAATTCACCCCTCCACTTT. Encoded protein: CASSRDGAYNSPLHF.